The clone carrying this T cell receptor (beta chain) came up many times. The data derive from a study of T cells in Graves' hyperthyroidism and ophthalmopathy. CDR1 and CDR2 from the germline V gene are SGHRS and YFSETQ. V gave up 1 base and J gave up 0 bases; unmatched junction bases: 2. The length of the CDR3 is 15 residues. Uncontrolled infection, other autoimmune disease, pregnancy and lactation each barred patients from inclusion. Clinicians diagnosed patients from clinical symptoms, serum thyroxine and TRAb, thyroid ultrasound and orbital computed tomography. Amplified TCR beta CDR3 regions came from RNA transcripts. HTBI primers were the set used in a first-round RT-PCR of the TCR CDR3. Via MiXCR, TCRdb re-called the multiplex PCR reads, giving one row per CDR3 protein. Altogether approximately 590,000 distinct CDR3 sequences are present, about a sixth being singletons, with the ten largest covering approximately 7.4%.

Sequenced: blood. The sequence was obtained from a young woman with Graves' hyperthyroidism. The V call is TRBV5-1, the J call TRBJ2-7; 9 bases line up with TRBD1. The CDR3 sequence is CASSLPGQGSYEQYF. CDR3 sequence (DNA): TGCGCCAGCAGCTTGCCGGGACAGGGCTCCTACGAGCAGTACTTC.